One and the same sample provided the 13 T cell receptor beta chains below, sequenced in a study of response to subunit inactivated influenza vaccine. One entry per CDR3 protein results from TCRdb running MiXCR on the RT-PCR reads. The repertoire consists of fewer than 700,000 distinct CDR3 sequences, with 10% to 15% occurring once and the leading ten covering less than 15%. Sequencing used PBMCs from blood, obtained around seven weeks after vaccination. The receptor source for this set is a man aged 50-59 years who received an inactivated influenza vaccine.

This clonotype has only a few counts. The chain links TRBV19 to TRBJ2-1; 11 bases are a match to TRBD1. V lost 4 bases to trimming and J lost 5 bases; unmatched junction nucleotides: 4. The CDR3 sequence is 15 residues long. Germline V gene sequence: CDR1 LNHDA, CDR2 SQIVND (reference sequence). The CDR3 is CASSRPGQGDNEQFF. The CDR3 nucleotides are TGTGCCAGTAGTAGACCGGGACAGGGGGACAATGAGCAGTTCTTC.

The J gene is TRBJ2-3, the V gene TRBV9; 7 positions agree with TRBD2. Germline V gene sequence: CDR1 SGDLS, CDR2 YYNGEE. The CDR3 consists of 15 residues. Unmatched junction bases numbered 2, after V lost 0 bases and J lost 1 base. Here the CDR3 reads CASSVGTSGTDTQYF. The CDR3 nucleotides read TGTGCCAGCAGCGTAGGTACTAGCGGCACAGATACGCAGTATTTT.

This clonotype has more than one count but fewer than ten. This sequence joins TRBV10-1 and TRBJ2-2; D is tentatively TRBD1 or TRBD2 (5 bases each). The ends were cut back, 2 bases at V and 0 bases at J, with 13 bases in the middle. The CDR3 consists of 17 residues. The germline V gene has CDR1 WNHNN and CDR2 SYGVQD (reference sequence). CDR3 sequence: CASSEPEVGANTGELFF. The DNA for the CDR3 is TGCGCCAGCAGTGAGCCCGAGGTGGGGGCGAACACCGGGGAGCTGTTTTTT.

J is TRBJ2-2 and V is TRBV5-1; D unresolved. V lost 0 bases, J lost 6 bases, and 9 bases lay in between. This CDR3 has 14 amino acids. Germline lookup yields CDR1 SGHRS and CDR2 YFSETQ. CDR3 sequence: CASSLAVGAGELFF. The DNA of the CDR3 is TGCGCCAGCAGCTTGGCCGTCGGCGCCGGGGAGCTGTTTTTT.

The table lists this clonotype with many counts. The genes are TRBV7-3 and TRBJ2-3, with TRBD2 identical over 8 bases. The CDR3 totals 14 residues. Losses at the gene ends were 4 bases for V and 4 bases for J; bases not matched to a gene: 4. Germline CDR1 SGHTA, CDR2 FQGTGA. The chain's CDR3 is CASSSGLAPDTQYF. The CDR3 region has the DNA TGTGCCAGCAGCTCCGGACTAGCCCCAGATACGCAGTATTTT.

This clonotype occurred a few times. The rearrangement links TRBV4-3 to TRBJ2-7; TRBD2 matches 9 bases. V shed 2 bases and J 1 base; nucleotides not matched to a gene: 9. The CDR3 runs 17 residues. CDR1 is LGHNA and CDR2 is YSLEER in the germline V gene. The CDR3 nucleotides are TGCGCCAGCAGCCAACGTTTAGCGGGAGTTAAGTCCTACGAGCAGTACTTC. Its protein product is CASSQRLAGVKSYEQYF.

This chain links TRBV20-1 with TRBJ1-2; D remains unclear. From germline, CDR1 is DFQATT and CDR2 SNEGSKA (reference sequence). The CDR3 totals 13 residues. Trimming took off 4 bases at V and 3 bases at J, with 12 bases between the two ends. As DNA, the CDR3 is TGCAGTGCTAAGGACCGACACGACTATGGCTACACCTTC. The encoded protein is CSAKDRHDYGYTF.

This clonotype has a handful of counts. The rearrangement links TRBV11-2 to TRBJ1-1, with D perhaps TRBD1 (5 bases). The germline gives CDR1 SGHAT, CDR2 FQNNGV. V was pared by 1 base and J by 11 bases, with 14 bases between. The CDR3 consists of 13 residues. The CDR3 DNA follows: TGTGCCAGCAGCTTAGCAGACGGGGGTAGGGCTTTCTTT. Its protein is CASSLADGGRAFF.

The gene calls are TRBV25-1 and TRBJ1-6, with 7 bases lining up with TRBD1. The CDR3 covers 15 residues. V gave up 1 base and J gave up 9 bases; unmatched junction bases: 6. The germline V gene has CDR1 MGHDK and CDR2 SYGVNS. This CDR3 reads CASSESQGGSSPLHF. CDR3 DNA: TGTGCCAGCAGTGAATCCCAGGGGGGTAGTTCACCCCTCCACTTT.

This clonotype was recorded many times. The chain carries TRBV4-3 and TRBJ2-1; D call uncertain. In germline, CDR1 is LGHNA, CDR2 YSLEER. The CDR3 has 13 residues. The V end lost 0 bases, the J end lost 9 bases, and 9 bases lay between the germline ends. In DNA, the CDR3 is TGCGCCAGCAGCCAAGAGGGCCTGGGTGAGCAGTTCTTC. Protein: CASSQEGLGEQFF.

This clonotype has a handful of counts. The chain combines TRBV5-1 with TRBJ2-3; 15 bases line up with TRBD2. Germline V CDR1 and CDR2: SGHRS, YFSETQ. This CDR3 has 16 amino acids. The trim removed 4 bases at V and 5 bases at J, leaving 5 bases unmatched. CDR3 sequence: CASSTGTSGGIDTQYF. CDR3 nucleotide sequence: TGCGCCAGCAGCACCGGGACTAGCGGGGGGATAGATACGCAGTATTTT.

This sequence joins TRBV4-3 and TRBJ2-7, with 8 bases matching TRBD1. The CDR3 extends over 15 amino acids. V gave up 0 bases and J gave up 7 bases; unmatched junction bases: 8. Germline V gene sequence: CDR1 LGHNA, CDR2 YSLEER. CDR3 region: CASSQDTQGAWEQYF. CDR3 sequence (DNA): TGCGCCAGCAGCCAAGATACCCAGGGGGCGTGGGAGCAGTACTTC.

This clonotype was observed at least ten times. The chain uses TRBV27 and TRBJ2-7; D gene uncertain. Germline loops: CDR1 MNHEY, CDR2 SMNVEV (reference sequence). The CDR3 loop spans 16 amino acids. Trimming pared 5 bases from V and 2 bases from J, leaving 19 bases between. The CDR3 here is CASSQDVVFQTYEQYF. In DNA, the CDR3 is TGTGCCAGCAGTCAAGATGTGGTCTTCCAGACCTACGAGCAGTACTTC.